These 14 T cell receptor beta chains share one sample of origin, sequenced in a study of T cell clones after liver transplantation. Generated by immunoSEQ multiplex PCR, the TCRdb table keeps only in-frame clones and is missing some. This table holds roughly 51,000 clones, roughly 70% found once. Specimen: CD4+ T cells from blood, collected around 54 months after liver transplant. The origin of the receptors is a human patient who received a liver transplant. The graft donor may account for some of the T cells.

The chain joins TRBV10-3 to TRBJ2-7, with 9 bases identical to TRBD1. The CDR3 runs to 15 residues. V trimming: 3 bases; J trimming: 5 bases; junction bases outside the gene matches: 8. CDR1 ENHRY and CDR2 SYGVKD come from the germline V gene. The CDR3 sequence: CAISDSGQGIDEQYF. In DNA, the CDR3 is TGTGCCATCAGTGACTCTGGACAGGGGATCGACGAGCAGTACTTC.

This clone was seen a handful of times. The J gene is TRBJ1-6, the V gene TRBV6-1; 8 bases are shared with TRBD1. Trimming at V came to 4 bases and at J to 4 bases, leaving 0 bases not matched to a gene. Germline values: CDR1 MNHNS, CDR2 SASEGT. The CDR3 length is 14 residues. The CDR3 coding sequence is TGTGCCAGCAGTGGACAGGGGTATAATTCACCCCTCCACTTT. The encoded protein is CASSGQGYNSPLHF.

The chain links TRBV29-1 to TRBJ1-5; D is possibly TRBD1 (5 bases). CDR3 length equals 15 residues. V was clipped by 0 bases and J by 1 base, with 10 bases between them. From germline, CDR1 is SQVTM and CDR2 ANQGSEA. The CDR3 protein is CSVEDGGFSNQPQHF. As DNA, the CDR3 is TGCAGCGTTGAAGACGGGGGGTTCAGCAATCAGCCCCAGCATTTT.

The chain couples TRBV7-8 to TRBJ1-4, with no clear D. Germline V gives CDR1 SGHVS, CDR2 FQNEAQ. Trimming cost V 1 base and J 8 bases, with 14 bases left between them. The CDR3 has 15 amino acids. CDR3 in amino acids: CASSLGRSFREKLFF. As DNA, the CDR3 is TGTGCCAGCAGCTTAGGGCGAAGTTTCCGCGAAAAACTGTTTTTT.

This clone was detected only once. V gene TRBV5-6 combines with J gene TRBJ2-5; TRBD2 aligns across 13 bases. V shed 0 bases and J 4 bases; nucleotides not matched to a gene: 3. Germline CDR1 is SGHDT and CDR2 is YYEEEE. The CDR3 spans 16 residues. CDR3 bases: TGTGCCAGCAGCTTGGTAAGACTAGCGGGGGGAGAGACCCAGTACTTC. Translated, it gives CASSLVRLAGGETQYF. The variable domain in full, completed from reference TRBV5-6 and TRBJ2-5, reads DAGVTQSPTHLIKTRGQQVTLRCSPKSGHDTVSWYQQALGQGPQFIFQYYEEEERQRGNFPDRFSGHQFPNYSSELNVNALLLGDSALYLCASSLVRLAGGETQYFGPGTRLLVL.

This clone has a handful of counts. CDR3 DNA sequence: TGTGCCAGCTCACCATCGCAGGGAGGGAATCAGCCCCAGCATTTT. This gives the protein CASSPSQGGNQPQHF. This chain connects TRBV18 to TRBJ1-5, with TRBD1 as a possible D gene (5 bases). CDR3 length equals 15 residues. Germline V gene lookup returns CDR1 KGHSH and CDR2 LQKENI. V was pared by 2 bases and J by 4 bases, with 12 bases between. Supplemented by reference TRBV18 and TRBJ1-5, the full variable domain reads NAGVMQNPRHLVRRRGQEARLRCSPMKGHSHVYWYRQLPEEGLKFMVYLQKENIIDESGMPKERFSAEFPKEGPSILRIQQVVRGDSAAYFCASSPSQGGNQPQHFGDGTRLSIL.

The chain has TRBV6-5 and TRBJ1-5, with D hard to call. Trimming removed 0 bases from V and 5 bases from J, with 14 bases in between. Looked up from germline, CDR1 is MNHEY and CDR2 is SVGAGI. The CDR3 extends over 16 amino acids. The chain's CDR3 is CASSYSQDHRYQPQHF. Here the CDR3 DNA reads TGTGCCAGCAGTTACTCCCAGGACCACCGATATCAGCCCCAGCATTTT.

This chain uses TRBV6-5 with TRBJ1-2; no firm D call. Germline V gene lookup returns CDR1 MNHEY and CDR2 SVGAGI. The CDR3 contains 9 residues. CDR3 sequence reads: CGRLEDYTF. Written as DNA, the CDR3 is TGTGGGCGCCTAGAGGACTACACCTTC.

The chain combines TRBV19 with TRBJ2-7, with 14 bases aligning to TRBD2. V lost 10 bases, J lost 3 bases, and 14 bases stayed unmatched. Looked up from germline, CDR1 is LNHDA and CDR2 is SQIVND (reference sequence). This CDR3 spans 17 amino acids. DNA for the CDR3: TGTGCCATCTCTGGACTAGCGGGGGGCGTATCGGGCTACGAGCAGTACTTC. Translating gives CAISGLAGGVSGYEQYF.

The rearrangement links TRBV4-2 to TRBJ1-4; D not certain. V lost 5 bases, J lost 0 bases, and 7 bases lay in between. Germline assignment: CDR1 LGHNA and CDR2 YNFKEQ. CDR3 length equals 14 residues. DNA of the CDR3: TGTGCCAGCAGCGGGGTCGCAACTAATGAAAAACTGTTTTTT. Protein: CASSGVATNEKLFF.

This clone was found a few times. The chain has TRBV27 and TRBJ1-6; unclear D gene. V was cut by 5 bases and J by 5 bases, with 13 bases left in between. Germline V gene lookup returns CDR1 MNHEY and CDR2 SMNVEV (reference sequence). CDR3 length equals 15 residues. This CDR3 reads CASSLTGRNNSPLHF. In DNA, the CDR3 is TGTGCCAGCAGTCTCACCGGACGGAATAATTCACCCCTCCACTTT.

The V gene is TRBV7-2, the J gene TRBJ2-1; D gene ambiguous. Germline CDR1 and CDR2: SGHTA and FQGNSA. The CDR3 consists of 15 residues. V dropped 1 base and J dropped 0 bases, with 7 bases sitting between them. CDR3 protein: CASSLVSSSYNEQFF. The CDR3 nucleotides are TGTGCCAGCAGCTTAGTCTCGAGCTCCTACAATGAGCAGTTCTTC.

V gene TRBV7-2 combines with J gene TRBJ2-7; D gene ambiguous. V dropped 1 base and J dropped 2 bases, with 12 bases sitting between them. Per the germline V gene, CDR1 is SGHTA and CDR2 is FQGNSA. The CDR3 is 15 amino acids. CDR3 nucleotide sequence: TGTGCCAGCAGCTTAGTGGGTAGGGTAACCTACGAGCAGTACTTC. Amino acid sequence: CASSLVGRVTYEQYF.

The gene calls are TRBV6-5 and TRBJ2-7; D is perhaps TRBD1 (5 bases). V gave up 4 bases and J gave up 6 bases, with 16 bases separating them. The V gene's germline CDR1 is MNHEY and CDR2 SVGAGI. The CDR3 runs to 14 residues. The CDR3 coding sequence is TGTGCCAGCAGTTTGACACAAAAGGGGCTCGAGCAGTACTTC. Protein: CASSLTQKGLEQYF.